Listed here are 25 T cell receptor beta chains from one sample, sequenced in a study of blood T cell repertoires in COVID-19. Generated by immunoSEQ multiplex PCR, the TCRdb table keeps only in-frame clones and is missing some. The sample carries 280,000 or so clones, 70% to 90% recorded once. Sequenced: PBMCs or T cells enriched from blood (not recorded which). These receptors originate from a man between 25 and 39 years old who had recovered from COVID-19.

The V and J genes are TRBV11-3 and TRBJ2-5, with D possibly matching TRBD2 (6 bases). V was shortened by 5 bases and J by 7 bases, with 23 bases between the two germline ends. Germline CDR1 is SGHNT and CDR2 is YENEEA. The CDR3 totals 16 residues. This CDR3 reads CASSKKWIGLGGTQYF. CDR3 sequence (DNA): TGTGCCAGCAGCAAAAAATGGATAGGTCTCGGGGGGACCCAGTACTTC.

V usage is TRBV6-5 and J usage is TRBJ1-6; the D gene is possibly TRBD1 (5 bases). With 8 bases removed from V and 14 bases from J, the gap between germline ends came to 16 bases. CDR3 length equals 12 residues. CDR1 and CDR2 (germline): MNHEY, SVGAGI. The CDR3 sequence is CASRDGGMTLHF. CDR3 sequence (DNA): TGTGCCAGCCGGGACGGGGGTATGACCCTCCACTTT.

The chain uses TRBV6-4 and TRBJ2-3, with 10 bases lining up with TRBD2. CDR3 length equals 15 residues. V lost 5 bases and J lost 2; bases outside the gene matches: 4. The germline CDR1 and CDR2 sequences are MRHNA and SNTAGT. The CDR3 loop reads CASSPLAGTTDTQYF. CDR3 in DNA: TGTGCCAGCAGTCCACTAGCGGGGACCACAGATACGCAGTATTTT.

Notes on this clone: The sample carries other DNA sequences with the same CDR3. The rearrangement uses TRBV7-3 and TRBJ1-2, with D possibly being TRBD1 (6 bases). Germline V gives CDR1 SGHTA, CDR2 FQGTGA. This CDR3 comprises 13 residues. The germline V and J ends were trimmed by 5 bases and 1 base, with 8 bases remaining between them. This chain's CDR3 is CASSPDSNYGYTF. In nucleotides, the CDR3 is TGTGCCAGCAGCCCGGACAGTAACTATGGCTACACCTTC.

CDR3 DNA: TGTGCCAGCAGCTTAGCGGGAGCTAGCGGGGGCCCAATAGGAGGGGAGCTGTTTTTT. Protein product: CASSLAGASGGPIGGELFF. The gene calls are TRBV7-2 and TRBJ2-2, with 10 bases that match TRBD2. Unmatched junction bases numbered 15, after V lost 0 bases and J lost 8 bases. This CDR3 contains 19 residues. In germline, CDR1 is SGHTA, CDR2 FQGNSA.

Worth noting for this clone: Other DNA sequences in the sample encode the same CDR3. The chain has TRBV18 and TRBJ1-1; a weak D match, TRBD1 (6 bases). CDR3 length: 15 residues. Germline V gene sequence: CDR1 KGHSH, CDR2 LQKENI. The V and J ends lost 0 bases and 2 bases respectively, with 10 bases between them. In DNA, the CDR3 is TGTGCCAGCTCACCACCTTCCAGGGGAAACACTGAAGCTTTCTTT. As protein: CASSPPSRGNTEAFF.

The rearrangement uses TRBV7-2 and TRBJ2-5; 8 bases are shared with TRBD2. This CDR3 comprises 15 residues. From germline, CDR1 is SGHTA and CDR2 FQGNSA. Trimming cost V 5 bases and J 2 bases; bases outside gene matches: 7. In DNA form, the CDR3 reads TGTGCCAGCAGCCAGACAAGCGGGAGACAAGAGACCCAGTACTTC. As protein: CASSQTSGRQETQYF. Full variable domain (rest looked up from reference TRBV7-2 and TRBJ2-5): GAGVSQSPSNKVTEKGKDVELRCDPISGHTALYWYRQSLGQGLEFLIYFQGNSAPDKSGLPSDRFSAERTGGSVSTLTIQRTQQEDSAVYLCASSQTSGRQETQYFGPGTRLLVL.

This chain joins TRBV11-3 and TRBJ1-1; D might be TRBD1 (6 bases). V lost 5 bases, J lost 6 bases, and 16 bases lay in between. The germline V gene encodes CDR1 SGHNT and CDR2 YENEEA. The CDR3 is 14 residues long. CDR3 loop: CASSPTGVDAEAFF. DNA for the CDR3: TGTGCCAGCAGCCCGACAGGTGTGGATGCTGAAGCTTTCTTT.

The chain carries TRBV4-2 and TRBJ2-4, with 7 nucleotides matching TRBD2. The CDR3 extends over 16 amino acids. Germline V lookup: CDR1 LGHNA, CDR2 YNFKEQ. Trimming at V came to 4 bases and at J to 0 bases, leaving 6 bases not matched to a gene. The CDR3 spells CASSPQGLGAKNIQYF. CDR3 coding DNA: TGTGCCAGCAGCCCCCAAGGACTAGGAGCCAAAAACATTCAGTACTTC.

This chain uses TRBV19 with TRBJ1-5; D is possibly TRBD1 (5 bases). The germline CDR1 and CDR2 sequences are LNHDA and SQIVND (reference sequence). The length of the CDR3 is 14 residues. The ends were cut back, 5 bases at V and 1 base at J, with 9 bases in the middle. The CDR3 is CASSFRQSNQPQHF. For the CDR3, the DNA is TGTGCCAGTAGTTTCCGACAGAGCAATCAGCCCCAGCATTTT.

The chain combines TRBV7-8 with TRBJ1-1, with D unresolved. Germline values: CDR1 SGHVS, CDR2 FQNEAQ. The germline V and J ends were trimmed by 5 bases and 1 base, with 11 bases remaining between them. The CDR3 spans 14 residues. CDR3 bases: TGTGCCAGCAGCCCCGCCGGAGGGAACACTGAAGCTTTCTTT. Protein: CASSPAGGNTEAFF.

This clone was picked up a small number of times. J is TRBJ2-1 and V is TRBV9, with D maybe TRBD1 (5 bases). The V and J ends lost 2 bases and 4 bases respectively, with 13 bases between them. Germline V lookup: CDR1 SGDLS, CDR2 YYNGEE. The CDR3 spans 15 residues. CDR3 DNA: TGTGCCAGCAGCGTTACAGGAGTGACTTACAATGAGCAGTTCTTC. Protein: CASSVTGVTYNEQFF.

V usage is TRBV9 and J usage is TRBJ2-7; D gene ambiguous. Germline V gene data show CDR1 as SGDLS and CDR2 as YYNGEE. The length of the CDR3 is 15 residues. V shed 0 bases and J shed 0 bases, with 10 bases lying between them. CDR3 coding DNA: TGTGCCAGCAGCGTAGGTCCCGGGTCCTCCTACGAGCAGTACTTC. It translates to CASSVGPGSSYEQYF.

The V and J genes are TRBV5-4 and TRBJ2-7, with 8 bases fitting TRBD2. Trimming took 3 bases from V and 4 from J; bases not matched to a gene: 9. This CDR3 contains 15 residues. CDR1 and CDR2 from the germline V gene are SGHNT and YYREEE (reference sequence). The DNA of the CDR3 is TGTGCCAGCAGCTCTGGGGGAAGCGGGAGTTACGAGCAGTACTTC. It is translated as CASSSGGSGSYEQYF.

The DNA of the CDR3 is TGCGCCAGCAGCTTGGCAGGGCCGCCTGGAAACACCATATATTTT. This gives the protein CASSLAGPPGNTIYF. This chain connects TRBV5-1 to TRBJ1-3, with D possibly matching TRBD1 (5 bases). V gave up 0 bases and J gave up 2 bases, with 9 bases separating them. Germline V lookup: CDR1 SGHRS, CDR2 YFSETQ. The CDR3 consists of 15 residues.

This rearrangement joins TRBV3-1 (or the pseudogene TRBV3-2) to TRBJ2-7; the D gene is possibly TRBD2 (5 bases). Trimming removed 2 bases from V and 2 bases from J, with 7 bases in between. CDR3 length: 13 residues. Germline V gene sequence: CDR1 LGHDT, CDR2 YNNKEL (reference sequence). In DNA form, the CDR3 reads TGTGCCAGCAGCCAACGAGGGACCTACGAGCAGTACTTC. Its translation: CASSQRGTYEQYF.

CDR3 region: CASSQDLAKNIQYF. The DNA for the CDR3 is TGTGCCAGCAGCCAAGATCTAGCCAAAAACATTCAGTACTTC. The chain employs TRBV14 and TRBJ2-4, with D unclear. Germline V gene lookup returns CDR1 SGHDN and CDR2 FVKESK. V lost 0 bases and J lost 0, with 3 bases in between. The CDR3 is made up of 14 amino acids.

The chain couples TRBV27 to TRBJ1-4; D unclear. This CDR3 is built from 15 residues. Germline lookup yields CDR1 MNHEY and CDR2 SMNVEV (reference sequence). V was shortened by 5 bases and J by 0 bases, with 10 bases between the two germline ends. CDR3 in amino acids: CASSPRVATNEKLFF. In DNA form, the CDR3 reads TGTGCCAGCAGTCCCCGGGTAGCAACTAATGAAAAACTGTTTTTT.

This clone was detected once. CDR3 sequence reads: CAITAGRDNSPLHF. The CDR3 DNA reads as TGTGCCATCACTGCGGGGCGAGACAATTCACCCCTCCACTTT. The chain recombines TRBV10-3 with TRBJ1-6, with D possibly being TRBD1 (5 bases). The CDR3 totals 14 residues. Trimming removed 7 bases from V and 7 bases from J, with 14 bases in between. Germline-derived CDR1 and CDR2 are ENHRY and SYGVKD.

The V call is TRBV19, the J call TRBJ2-2; 7 nucleotides agree with TRBD1. Germline loops: CDR1 LNHDA, CDR2 SQIVND (reference sequence). J was trimmed by 0 bases and V by 8 bases; bases with no gene match: 6. This CDR3 spans 15 amino acids. In DNA, the CDR3 is TGTGCCAGTCGGCCGGGACAGACGAACACCGGGGAGCTGTTTTTT. Protein sequence: CASRPGQTNTGELFF.

The rearrangement uses TRBV2 and TRBJ1-5, with D perhaps TRBD1 (5 bases). CDR1 is SNHLY, CDR2 FYNNEI, per germline. There are 16 residues in the CDR3. Trimming took off 4 bases at V and 4 bases at J, with 17 bases between the two ends. The CDR3 loop reads CASSAGSGRWNQPQHF. CDR3 nucleotides: TGTGCCAGCAGTGCAGGTTCAGGGAGGTGGAATCAGCCCCAGCATTTT.

The genes are TRBV3-1 (or the pseudogene TRBV3-2) and TRBJ2-1; TRBD2 aligns across 13 bases. This CDR3 comprises 15 residues. The germline V gene has CDR1 LGHDT and CDR2 YNNKEL (reference sequence). The V gene end was trimmed by 5 bases and the J gene end by 8 bases; junction bases not matched to a gene: 6. CDR3 in amino acids: CASSTGLAGVYEQFF. CDR3 nucleotides: TGTGCCAGCAGCACCGGACTAGCGGGGGTCTATGAGCAGTTCTTC.

J is TRBJ2-7 and V is TRBV7-9; TRBD2 matches 7 bases. Germline lookup yields CDR1 SEHNR and CDR2 FQNEAQ (reference sequence). The CDR3 length is 16 residues. With V trimmed by 2 bases and J by 4 bases, 11 bases remained unmatched. Written as DNA, the CDR3 is TGTGCCAGCAGCTTATTCAACGGGAGGTGGGGGTACGAGCAGTACTTC. Its translation is CASSLFNGRWGYEQYF.

The chain carries TRBV7-4 and TRBJ2-4; 9 bases are shared with TRBD2. J was trimmed by 6 bases and V by 5 bases; bases with no gene match: 5. Germline CDR1 reads SGHVT; CDR2 reads SQSDAQ. CDR3 length: 14 residues. The CDR3 bases are TGTGCCAGCAGCCCCGGGACTAGCCTAAACATTCAGTACTTC. Residues: CASSPGTSLNIQYF.

The chain employs TRBV18 and TRBJ1-4, with 7 bases fitting TRBD1. CDR3 length: 17 amino acids. Trimming cost V 4 bases and J 0 bases; bases outside gene matches: 8. Germline lookup yields CDR1 KGHSH and CDR2 LQKENI. CDR3 coding DNA: TGTGCCAGCTCACTCAGGGACAGCTTTGCAACTAATGAAAAACTGTTTTTT. This sequence encodes CASSLRDSFATNEKLFF.